This T cell receptor beta chain was recovered during a study of blood T cell repertoires in COVID-19. On the study more broadly: Samples representing acute and convalescent COVID-19 were sourced from the United States, Italy and Spain. PBMCs, B-cell-depleted T cells, or T cells provided the cDNA or gDNA that made up the material.

Per germline, CDR1 LNHDA and CDR2 SQIVND (reference sequence). J gave up 7 bases and V 6 bases, and 13 bases lay outside the gene matches. The CDR3 runs to 15 residues. Authors' data handling: Reference gene primer amplification gave estimated nucleated cell counts. The table came from immunoSEQ multiplex PCR; TCRdb's copy has only in-frame clones and leaves some out. D and trimming come from the DNA, and the V and J calls and clone size come from that table. Of fewer than 350,000 clones listed, about 88% were seen once; the top ten hold around 13%. This clone was seen just once. Source material: peripheral blood. The chain employs TRBV19 and TRBJ1-1, with 8 positions matching TRBD1. The sequence was obtained from a woman in her sixties or seventies with COVID-19, enrolled during active disease. The CDR3 reads CASSLTGVVAYEAFF. CDR3 DNA sequence: TGTGCCAGTAGCCTGACAGGGGTTGTCGCTTATGAAGCTTTCTTT.